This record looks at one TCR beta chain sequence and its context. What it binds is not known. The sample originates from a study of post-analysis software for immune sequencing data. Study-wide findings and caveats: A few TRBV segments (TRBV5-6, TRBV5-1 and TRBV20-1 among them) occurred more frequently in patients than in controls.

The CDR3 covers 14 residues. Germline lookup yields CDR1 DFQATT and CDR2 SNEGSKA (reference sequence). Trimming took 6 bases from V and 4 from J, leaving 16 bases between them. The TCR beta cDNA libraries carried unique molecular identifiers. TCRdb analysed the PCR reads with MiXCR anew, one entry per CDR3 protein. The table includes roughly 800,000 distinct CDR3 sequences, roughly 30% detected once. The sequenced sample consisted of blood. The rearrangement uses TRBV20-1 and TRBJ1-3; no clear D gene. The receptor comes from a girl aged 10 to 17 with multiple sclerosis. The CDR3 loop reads CSAARSRVGNTIYF. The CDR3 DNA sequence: TGCAGTGCAGCCAGGTCCCGGGTAGGAAACACCATATATTTT.